This T cell receptor (beta chain) is from a study of T-cell reconstitution after alpha-beta-depleted transplantation in children (dated by TCRdb to between 2015 and 2016). About the investigation overall: The study quantitatively tracked T-cell immune reconstitution after TCRalphabeta/CD19-depleted allogeneic hematopoietic cell transplantation in children using TCR repertoire profiling. Results the study describes overall, beyond this receptor: The apparently early alphabetaT-cell count recovery about two months after transplant was reportedly dependent on only several hundred rapidly expanded clones derived from non-depleted graft cells. Over subsequent months, a decline in hyperexpanded clone frequencies was noted, and after one year, T-cell counts and TCRbeta diversity were mostly ascribed to newly produced T cells. The high TCRbeta diversity at day 60 in some patients was ascribed to recipient T cells and intrathymic progenitors that had survived conditioning.

In regard to this clonotype: Its antigen target is currently unknown. Per-nucleotide qualities are absent, and no much larger clonotype sits a single base away.

The treatment or condition label for this specimen denotes: allogeneic hematopoietic cell transplantation with graft depleted of TCRalphabeta T cells and CD19 B cells. The transplant recipients were children given TCRalphabeta/CD19-depleted allogeneic hematopoietic cell grafts. Library method: PCR. The data were produced on an Illumina HiSeq 2500. Molecular barcoding was employed in the preparation of TCR libraries, with unique molecular identifiers being used to normalize TCRbeta repertoire quantification. The public reads were quality trimmed at Q25 with fastp and then assembled into clones with MiXCR by TCRdb, keeping productive beta chains. Rows merge per CDR3 protein into single entries with the most common DNA and genes. This sample holds about 420,000 distinct CDR3 sequences; 15% to 20% were observed only once. Of the sample, approximately 28% is held by the ten largest clones. This clonotype was obtained from a boy under three years old who had a stem cell transplant for Wiskott-Aldrich syndrome, so the T cells may come from the graft donor. Specimen: PBMCs, mostly from graft donor cells, collected 360 days after TCRalphabeta/CD19-depleted stem cell transplant.

The sequenced DNA is TGTGCCAGCAGCTTAGCGAGGCTAGCGCCTATAAATGAGCAGTTCTTC. Translated, this gives CASSLARLAPINEQFF. Recombination connected TRBV7-8 to TRBJ2-1, and TRBD2 may be the D gene, going by 6 matching bases. Per the germline V gene, SGHVS is the CDR1 and FQNEAQ is the CDR2. Between the V and J ends, shortened by 0 bases and 7 bases respectively, the junction contains 16 bases. The CDR3 spans 16 residues, from the cysteine through the phenylalanine. Only the CDR3 DNA is retained, 48 bases long and in frame from the first base.